This T cell receptor (beta chain) emerged from a study of shared T cell receptors in the human thymus. CDR3 size: 11 residues. Germline V gene sequence: CDR1 MNHNS, CDR2 SASEGT. Trimming removed 1 base from V and 5 bases from J, with 0 bases in between. The method was immunoSEQ multiplex PCR; TCRdb's version includes in-frame clones alone and lacks a portion of them. The table lists about 380,000 clones, 85% to 95% of them singletons, with 0.015% to 0.025% in the top ten. The source material was thymocytes. The chain is built from TRBV6-1 and TRBJ2-1, with no clear D. The origin of this receptor is a human donor. DNA of the CDR3: TGTGCCAGCAGTGAAGACAATGAGCAGTTCTTC. Protein product: CASSEDNEQFF.